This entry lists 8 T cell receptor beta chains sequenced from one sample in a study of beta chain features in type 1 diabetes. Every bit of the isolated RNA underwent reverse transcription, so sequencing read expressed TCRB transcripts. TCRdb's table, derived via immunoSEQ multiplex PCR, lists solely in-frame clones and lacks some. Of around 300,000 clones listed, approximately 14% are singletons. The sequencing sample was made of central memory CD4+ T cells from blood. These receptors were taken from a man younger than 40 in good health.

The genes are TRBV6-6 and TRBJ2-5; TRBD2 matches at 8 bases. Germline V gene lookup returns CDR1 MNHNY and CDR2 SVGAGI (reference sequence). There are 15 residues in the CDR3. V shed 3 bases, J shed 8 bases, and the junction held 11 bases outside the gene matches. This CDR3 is CASSYGGGSRGTQYF. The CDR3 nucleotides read TGTGCCAGCAGTTATGGCGGGGGGTCGCGCGGAACCCAGTACTTC.

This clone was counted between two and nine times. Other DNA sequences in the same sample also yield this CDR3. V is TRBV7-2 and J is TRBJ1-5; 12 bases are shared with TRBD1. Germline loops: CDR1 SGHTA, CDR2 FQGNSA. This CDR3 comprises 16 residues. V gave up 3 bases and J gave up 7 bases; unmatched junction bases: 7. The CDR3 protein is CASSFTGTGGGQPQHF. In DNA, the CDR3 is TGTGCCAGCAGCTTCACCGGGACAGGGGGCGGGCAGCCCCAGCATTTT. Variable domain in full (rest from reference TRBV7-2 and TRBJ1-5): GAGVSQSPSNKVTEKGKDVELRCDPISGHTALYWYRQSLGQGLEFLIYFQGNSAPDKSGLPSDRFSAERTGGSVSTLTIQRTQQEDSAVYLCASSFTGTGGGQPQHFGDGTRLSIL.

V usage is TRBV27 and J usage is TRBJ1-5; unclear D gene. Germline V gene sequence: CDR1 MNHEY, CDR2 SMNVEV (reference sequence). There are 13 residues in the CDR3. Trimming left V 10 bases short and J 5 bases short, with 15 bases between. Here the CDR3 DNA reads TGTGCCAACAACCCAATTACTGATCAGCCCCAGCATTTT. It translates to CANNPITDQPQHF.

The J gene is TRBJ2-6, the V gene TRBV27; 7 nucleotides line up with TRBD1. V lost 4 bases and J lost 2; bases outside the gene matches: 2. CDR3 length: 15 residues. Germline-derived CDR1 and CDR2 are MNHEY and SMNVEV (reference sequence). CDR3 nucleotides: TGTGCCAGCAGTTCGACAGGGCCTGGGGCCAACGTCCTGACTTTC. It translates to CASSSTGPGANVLTF. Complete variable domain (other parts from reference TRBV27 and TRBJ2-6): EAQVTQNPRYLITVTGKKLTVTCSQNMNHEYMSWYRQDPGLGLRQIYYSMNVEVTDKGDVPEGYKVSRKEKRNFPLILESPSPNQTSLYFCASSSTGPGANVLTFGAGSRLTVL.

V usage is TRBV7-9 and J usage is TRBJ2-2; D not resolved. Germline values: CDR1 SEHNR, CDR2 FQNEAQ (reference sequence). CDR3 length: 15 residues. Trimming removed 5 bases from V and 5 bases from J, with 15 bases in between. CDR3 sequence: CASSVTVRTTGELFF. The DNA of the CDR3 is TGTGCCAGCAGCGTAACGGTCAGAACGACCGGGGAGCTGTTTTTT.

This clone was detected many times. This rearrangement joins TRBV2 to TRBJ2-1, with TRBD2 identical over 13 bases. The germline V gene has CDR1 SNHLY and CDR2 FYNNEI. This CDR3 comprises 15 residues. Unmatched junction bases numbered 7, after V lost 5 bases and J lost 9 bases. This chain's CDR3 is CASSSGTSGIGEQFF. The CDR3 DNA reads TGTGCCAGCAGTTCCGGGACTAGCGGGATCGGTGAGCAGTTCTTC. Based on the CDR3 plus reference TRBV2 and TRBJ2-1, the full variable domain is EPEVTQTPSHQVTQMGQEVILRCVPISNHLYFYWYRQILGQKVEFLVSFYNNEISEKSEIFDDQFSVERPDGSNFTLKIRSTKLEDSAMYFCASSSGTSGIGEQFFGPGTRLTVL.

DNA for the CDR3: TGTGCCATCAGAGATACAGGGCGGGAGGAGACCCAGTACTTC. This codes for CAIRDTGREETQYF. The rearrangement uses TRBV6-6 and TRBJ2-5; the D gene is possibly TRBD2 (7 bases). Between the trimmed V and J ends, which lost 10 bases and 5 bases, there was a span of 20 bases. This CDR3 is built from 14 residues. Germline CDR1 and CDR2: MNHNY and SVGAGI (reference sequence).

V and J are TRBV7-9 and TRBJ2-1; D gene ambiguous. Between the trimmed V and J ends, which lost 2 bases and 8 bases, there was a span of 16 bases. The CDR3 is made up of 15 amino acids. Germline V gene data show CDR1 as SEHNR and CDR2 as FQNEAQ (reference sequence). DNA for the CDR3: TGTGCCAGCAGCTTATTCCCGTACACGAAGTATGAGCAGTTCTTC. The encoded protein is CASSLFPYTKYEQFF.